The TCR beta chain under discussion was sequenced for a study of T cell responses to AZD1222 COVID-19 vaccine. Study observations and caveats: Compared with day 0, the breadth and depth of the Spike-specific TCR repertoire rose significantly after two doses of AZD1222. CD4 TCRs associated with vaccination spanned spike, dominating at 160-218 and 743-854.

A single count supports this clone. Its antigen is not identified. Generated by immunoSEQ multiplex PCR, the TCRdb table keeps only in-frame clones and is missing some. The sample shows 150,000 or so clones, 93% of them seen only once. CDR1 and CDR2 from the germline V gene are SGDLS and YYNGEE. CDR3 length equals 16 residues. V lost 4 bases and J lost 2, with 16 bases in between. The clonotype originates from an adult in good health. Sequenced here: peripheral blood, sampled on day 0 of AZD1222 vaccination. The rearrangement uses TRBV9 and TRBJ2-1; tentatively, D is TRBD2 (6 bases). The DNA of the CDR3 is TGTGCCAGCAGCACCTCTCGGAGGGACCCCTACAATGAGCAGTTCTTC. Translation: CASSTSRRDPYNEQFF.